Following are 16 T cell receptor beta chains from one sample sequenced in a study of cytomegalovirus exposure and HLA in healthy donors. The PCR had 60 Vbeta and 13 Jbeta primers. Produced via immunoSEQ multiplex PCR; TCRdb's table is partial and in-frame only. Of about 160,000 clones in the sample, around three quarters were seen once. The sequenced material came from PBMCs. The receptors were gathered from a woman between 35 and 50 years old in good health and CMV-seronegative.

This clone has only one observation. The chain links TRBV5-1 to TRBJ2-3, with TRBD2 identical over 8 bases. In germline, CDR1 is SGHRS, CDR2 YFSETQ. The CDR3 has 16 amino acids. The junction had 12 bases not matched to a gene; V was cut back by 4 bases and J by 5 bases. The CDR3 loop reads CASSDSPGGAEDTQYF. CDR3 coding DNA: TGCGCCAGCAGCGATAGTCCGGGGGGGGCCGAAGATACGCAGTATTTT.

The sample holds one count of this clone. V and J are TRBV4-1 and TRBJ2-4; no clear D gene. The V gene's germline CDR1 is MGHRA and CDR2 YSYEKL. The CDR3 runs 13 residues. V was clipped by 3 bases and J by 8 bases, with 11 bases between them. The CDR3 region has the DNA TGCGCCAGCAGCCAGTTACTGATGGACATTCAGTACTTC. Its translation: CASSQLLMDIQYF.

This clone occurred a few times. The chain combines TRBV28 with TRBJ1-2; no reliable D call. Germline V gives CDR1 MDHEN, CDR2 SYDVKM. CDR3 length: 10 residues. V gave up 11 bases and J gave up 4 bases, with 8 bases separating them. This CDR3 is CASQSYGYTF. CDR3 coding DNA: TGTGCCTCACAAAGCTATGGCTACACCTTC.

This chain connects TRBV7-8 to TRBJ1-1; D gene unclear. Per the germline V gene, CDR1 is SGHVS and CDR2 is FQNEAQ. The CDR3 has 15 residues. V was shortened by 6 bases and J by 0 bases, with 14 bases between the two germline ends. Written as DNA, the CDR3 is TGTGCCAGCAGGCCGTCGAACTACATGAACACTGAAGCTTTCTTT. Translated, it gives CASRPSNYMNTEAFF.

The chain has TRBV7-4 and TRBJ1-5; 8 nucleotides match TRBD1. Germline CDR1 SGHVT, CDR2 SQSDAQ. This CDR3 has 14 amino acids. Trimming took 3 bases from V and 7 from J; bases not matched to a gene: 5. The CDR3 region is CASSFGQGGQPQHF. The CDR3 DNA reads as TGTGCCAGCAGCTTCGGACAGGGCGGACAGCCCCAGCATTTT.

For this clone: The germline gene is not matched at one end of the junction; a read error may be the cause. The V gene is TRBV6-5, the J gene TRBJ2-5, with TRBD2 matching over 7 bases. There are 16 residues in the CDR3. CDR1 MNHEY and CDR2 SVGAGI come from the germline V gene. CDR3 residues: CASRYVPGGGGETQYF. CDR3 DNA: TGTGCCAGCCGTTACGTGCCCGGCGGGGGAGGAGAGACCCAGTACTTC.

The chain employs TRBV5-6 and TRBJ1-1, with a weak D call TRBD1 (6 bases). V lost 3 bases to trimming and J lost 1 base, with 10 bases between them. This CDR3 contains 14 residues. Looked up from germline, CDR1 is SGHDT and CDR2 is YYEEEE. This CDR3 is CASSSPRGNTEAFF. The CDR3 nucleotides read TGTGCCAGCAGCTCTCCCAGGGGGAACACTGAAGCTTTCTTT.

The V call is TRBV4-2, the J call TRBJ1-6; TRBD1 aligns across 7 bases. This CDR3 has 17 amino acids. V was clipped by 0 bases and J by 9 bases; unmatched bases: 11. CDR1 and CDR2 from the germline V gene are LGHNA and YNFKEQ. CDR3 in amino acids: CASSQDEVGQVGSPLHF. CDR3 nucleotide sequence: TGTGCCAGCAGCCAAGACGAAGTTGGACAGGTGGGTTCACCCCTCCACTTT.

For the CDR3, the DNA is TGCGCCAGCAGCCAGCACGGGTTTTCTGAAGCTTTCTTT. This encodes CASSQHGFSEAFF. The rearrangement uses TRBV4-1 and TRBJ1-1; D ambiguous. The V end lost 3 bases, the J end lost 6 bases, and 11 bases lay between the germline ends. The CDR3 is 13 amino acids. The germline CDR1 and CDR2 sequences are MGHRA and YSYEKL.

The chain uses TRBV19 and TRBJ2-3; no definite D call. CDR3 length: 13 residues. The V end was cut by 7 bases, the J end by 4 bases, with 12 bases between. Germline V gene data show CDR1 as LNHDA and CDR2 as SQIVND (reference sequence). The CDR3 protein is CASTTRKADTQYF. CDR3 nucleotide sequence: TGTGCCAGTACCACGAGGAAGGCAGATACGCAGTATTTT.

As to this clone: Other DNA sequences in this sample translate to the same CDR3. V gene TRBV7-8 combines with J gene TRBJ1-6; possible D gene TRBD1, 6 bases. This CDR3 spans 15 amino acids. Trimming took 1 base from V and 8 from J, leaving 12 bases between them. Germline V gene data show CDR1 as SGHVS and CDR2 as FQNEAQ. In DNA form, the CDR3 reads TGTGCCAGCAGCTTAGGGCACAGGGAAGATTCACCCCTCCACTTT. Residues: CASSLGHREDSPLHF.

CDR3 sequence reads: CASSPRQHTEAFF. CDR3 bases: TGCGCCAGCAGCCCGCGACAGCACACTGAAGCTTTCTTT. The chain couples TRBV4-1 to TRBJ1-1, with a tentative D call TRBD1 (5 bases). Germline-derived CDR1 and CDR2 are MGHRA and YSYEKL. The germline V and J ends were trimmed by 4 bases and 3 bases, with 9 bases remaining between them. The length of the CDR3 is 13 residues.

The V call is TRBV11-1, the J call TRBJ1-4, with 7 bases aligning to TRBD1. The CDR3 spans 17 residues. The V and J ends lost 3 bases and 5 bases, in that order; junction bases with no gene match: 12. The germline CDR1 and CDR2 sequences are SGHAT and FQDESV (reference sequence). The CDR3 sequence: CASSFGKRTGQNEKLFF. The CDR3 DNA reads TGTGCCAGCAGCTTCGGCAAAAGGACAGGCCAGAATGAAAAACTGTTTTTT.

CDR3 nucleotide sequence: TGTGCCAGCTCACCCGGGGACAGGGGGGGCTACGAGCAGTACTTC. Translating it yields CASSPGDRGGYEQYF. The rearrangement joins TRBV18 to TRBJ2-7; 11 bases line up with TRBD1. This CDR3 comprises 15 residues. After removal of 3 bases from V and 3 bases from J, the junction contained 4 bases not matched to a gene. Germline CDR1 reads KGHSH; CDR2 reads LQKENI.

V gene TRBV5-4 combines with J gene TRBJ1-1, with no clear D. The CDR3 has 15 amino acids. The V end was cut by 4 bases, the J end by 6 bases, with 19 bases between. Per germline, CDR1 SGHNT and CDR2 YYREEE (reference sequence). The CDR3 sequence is CASSTKVAAGAEAFF. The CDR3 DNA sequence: TGTGCCAGCAGCACAAAGGTGGCGGCGGGCGCTGAAGCTTTCTTT.

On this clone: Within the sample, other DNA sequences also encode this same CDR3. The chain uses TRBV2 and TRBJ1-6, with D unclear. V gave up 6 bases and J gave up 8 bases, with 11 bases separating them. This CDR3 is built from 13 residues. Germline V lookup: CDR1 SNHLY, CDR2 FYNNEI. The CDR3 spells CASRAGWDSPLHF. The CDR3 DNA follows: TGTGCCAGCAGAGCGGGCTGGGATTCACCCCTCCACTTT.